These 20 T cell receptor beta chains share one sample of origin, sequenced in a study of T cells in Graves' hyperthyroidism and ophthalmopathy. The CDR3 regions of TCR beta were amplified from RNA transcripts. TCR CDR3 regions were first amplified by RT-PCR with HTBI primers. TCRdb redid the calling of the multiplex PCR reads with MiXCR, one entry per CDR3 protein. The table records 600,000 to 800,000 distinct CDR3 sequences, 35% of them present only once. The specimen was blood. These receptors all stem from a woman aged 40 to 50 with Graves' hyperthyroidism.

This clonotype was picked up many times. The V call is TRBV6-5, the J call TRBJ1-3; D gene ambiguous. Germline lookup yields CDR1 MNHEY and CDR2 SVGAGI. The CDR3 covers 13 residues. Trimming shortened V by 6 bases and J by 0 bases, and 6 bases separated the two germline ends. The CDR3 bases are TGTGCCAGCAGGGATAGCTCTGGAAACACCATATATTTT. Translation: CASRDSSGNTIYF.

The chain employs TRBV29-1 and TRBJ2-7; 9 nucleotides line up with TRBD1. Germline V gives CDR1 SQVTM, CDR2 ANQGSEA. The CDR3 extends over 13 amino acids. Trimming took 4 bases from V and 2 from J; bases not matched to a gene: 3. The CDR3 sequence is CSVVGTGPYEQYF. In nucleotides, the CDR3 is TGCAGCGTTGTAGGGACAGGGCCCTACGAGCAGTACTTC.

This chain links TRBV7-8 with TRBJ2-7; a weak D match, TRBD2 (6 bases). Germline values: CDR1 SGHVS, CDR2 FQNEAQ. CDR3 size: 15 residues. V lost 6 bases to trimming and J lost 0 bases, with 15 bases between them. CDR3 DNA: TGTGCCAGCAGTTTACGGGCGGGGATCTCCTACGAGCAGTACTTC. Residues: CASSLRAGISYEQYF.

The V gene is TRBV7-2, the J gene TRBJ1-2, with D unclear. The CDR3 is 14 amino acids. The V end lost 5 bases, the J end lost 9 bases, and 19 bases lay between the germline ends. The germline gives CDR1 SGHTA, CDR2 FQGNSA. The CDR3 bases are TGTGCCAGCAGCCACATAGACACTCCAAGTCGCTACACCTTC. Residues: CASSHIDTPSRYTF.

J is TRBJ2-3 and V is TRBV10-3, with D perhaps TRBD1 (6 bases). The germline V and J ends were trimmed by 9 bases and 1 base, with 11 bases remaining between them. The CDR3 is 13 amino acids. The V gene's germline CDR1 is ENHRY and CDR2 SYGVKD. The CDR3 coding sequence is TGTGCCATTACCAGGGGAGGCACAGATACGCAGTATTTT. This codes for CAITRGGTDTQYF.

V gene TRBV29-1 combines with J gene TRBJ2-2; 11 bases fit TRBD1. V gave up 4 bases and J gave up 1 base; unmatched junction bases: 2. Per germline, CDR1 SQVTM and CDR2 ANQGSEA. The CDR3 spans 15 residues. The chain's CDR3 is CSVGTGGWNTGELFF. Written as DNA, the CDR3 is TGCAGCGTTGGGACAGGGGGCTGGAACACCGGGGAGCTGTTTTTT.

V is TRBV6-5 and J is TRBJ2-7, with 9 bases matching TRBD1. The ends lost 2 bases at V and 5 bases at J; junction bases unmatched: 10. This CDR3 has 16 amino acids. Germline V lookup: CDR1 MNHEY, CDR2 SVGAGI. The CDR3 sequence: CASSYPPGTGFDEQYF. For the CDR3, the DNA is TGTGCCAGCAGTTACCCACCCGGGACAGGGTTCGACGAGCAGTACTTC.

The table lists this clonotype with many counts. V and J are TRBV6-6 and TRBJ1-5; 10 bases fit TRBD1. This CDR3 has 13 residues. Trimming cost V 7 bases and J 7 bases; bases outside gene matches: 4. Looked up from germline, CDR1 is MNHNY and CDR2 is SVGAGI (reference sequence). This CDR3 reads CASTGTGDQPQHF. The CDR3 nucleotides read TGTGCCAGCACCGGGACAGGGGACCAGCCCCAGCATTTT.

This clonotype showed up just a few times. CDR3 sequence reads: CASRPGVLLEQYF. CDR3 sequence (DNA): TGTGCCAGCAGACCGGGGGTACTGCTCGAGCAGTACTTC. The chain employs TRBV5-5 and TRBJ2-7; possibly TRBD2 for D (6 bases). The germline gives CDR1 SGHKS, CDR2 YYEKEE (reference sequence). CDR3 length equals 13 residues. Trimming cost V 5 bases and J 6 bases, with 15 bases left between them.

This clonotype was seen a few times. J is TRBJ2-7 and V is TRBV2, with TRBD1 as a possible D gene (6 bases). CDR1 is SNHLY, CDR2 FYNNEI, per germline. The CDR3 length is 16 residues. The V gene lost 2 bases and the J gene lost 2 bases, with 16 bases spanning the gap. The CDR3 nucleotides read TGTGCCAGCAGTGAAACAACGACAGGCCAACCCTACGAGCAGTACTTC. This gives the protein CASSETTTGQPYEQYF.

This clonotype was observed many times. The rearrangement joins TRBV7-9 to TRBJ2-7, with D maybe TRBD1 (6 bases). Trimming removed 5 bases from V and 0 bases from J, with 11 bases in between. This CDR3 region has 14 residues. The germline CDR1 and CDR2 sequences are SEHNR and FQNEAQ (reference sequence). As DNA, the CDR3 is TGTGCCAGCAGCAGAGACAGGTCCTCCTACGAGCAGTACTTC. Encoded protein: CASSRDRSSYEQYF.

Here the CDR3 DNA reads TGTGCCAGTAGTATTTCCCCCGATTATAGCAATCAGCCCCAGCATTTT. This encodes CASSISPDYSNQPQHF. The rearrangement links TRBV19 to TRBJ1-5; D gene unclear. CDR3 size: 16 residues. The germline gives CDR1 LNHDA, CDR2 SQIVND (reference sequence). Trimming shortened V by 3 bases and J by 0 bases, and 12 bases separated the two germline ends.

This clonotype was counted only a few times. This rearrangement joins TRBV7-2 to TRBJ2-7; D may correspond to TRBD1 or TRBD2 (5 bases each). V lost 5 bases to trimming and J lost 6 bases, with 17 bases between them. Per germline, CDR1 SGHTA and CDR2 FQGNSA. CDR3 length equals 14 residues. This CDR3 reads CASSPLGVAGEQYF. The CDR3 DNA is TGTGCCAGCAGCCCCCTGGGGGTAGCTGGCGAGCAGTACTTC.

In its sample, this clonotype was seen a few times. The chain employs TRBV12-3 or TRBV12-4 and TRBJ2-5; 10 nucleotides line up with TRBD2. The CDR3 runs to 14 residues. The J segment lost 5 bases and the V segment lost 6 bases, leaving 6 bases of the junction unmatched. CDR3 bases: TGTGCCAGCAGCCCAGCGGGGGGGATTGAGACCCAGTACTTC. Translation gives CASSPAGGIETQYF.

This clonotype was seen a few times. V and J are TRBV20-1 and TRBJ1-1; possibly TRBD1 for D (5 bases). Between the trimmed V and J ends, which lost 0 bases and 8 bases, there was a span of 16 bases. Germline lookup yields CDR1 DFQATT and CDR2 SNEGSKA (reference sequence). The CDR3 spans 14 residues. CDR3 DNA sequence: TGCAGTGCTAGAGATCAGCAGGGAACCAGAGAAGCTTTCTTT. Amino acid sequence: CSARDQQGTREAFF.

This clonotype has a count of ten or more. V is TRBV12-3 or TRBV12-4 and J is TRBJ1-2, with D perhaps matching TRBD1 (5 bases). The CDR3 is 13 residues long. V was shortened by 6 bases and J by 3 bases, with 11 bases between the two germline ends. The CDR3 loop is CASSSGFDYGYTF. The CDR3 DNA follows: TGTGCCAGCAGCTCAGGGTTCGACTATGGCTACACCTTC.

The chain joins TRBV20-1 to TRBJ1-4; 11 positions agree with TRBD1. This CDR3 comprises 15 residues. CDR1 is DFQATT and CDR2 is SNEGSKA in the germline V gene (reference sequence). J gave up 6 bases and V 6 bases, and 9 bases lay outside the gene matches. CDR3 in DNA: TGCAGTGCAAAAACCCCGGGACAGGGGGATGAAAAACTGTTTTTT. Its translation is CSAKTPGQGDEKLFF.

This clonotype was seen only a few times. The rearrangement uses TRBV20-1 and TRBJ1-1; 7 bases match TRBD1. V lost 2 bases, J lost 2 bases, and 5 bases stayed unmatched. The CDR3 length is 14 residues. Germline values: CDR1 DFQATT, CDR2 SNEGSKA (reference sequence). The CDR3: CSARTRQGNTEAFF. DNA of the CDR3: TGCAGTGCTAGAACACGACAGGGAAACACTGAAGCTTTCTTT.

The rearrangement links TRBV7-9 to TRBJ2-7; the D is unclear. V lost 6 bases and J lost 0, with 12 bases in between. Germline loops: CDR1 SEHNR, CDR2 FQNEAQ (reference sequence). This CDR3 is 14 amino acids long. The CDR3 protein is CASSLISSSYEQYF. CDR3 sequence (DNA): TGTGCCAGCAGTTTAATTAGCAGCTCCTACGAGCAGTACTTC.

The chain uses TRBV7-2 and TRBJ1-1, with unresolved D. Germline CDR1 reads SGHTA; CDR2 reads FQGNSA. CDR3 size: 17 residues. V was shortened by 1 base and J by 1 base, with 16 bases between the two germline ends. The CDR3 here is CASSLVVRWRENTEAFF. CDR3 DNA sequence: TGTGCCAGCAGCTTAGTTGTCCGGTGGAGGGAGAACACTGAAGCTTTCTTT.